This T cell receptor (beta chain) was found in a study of technical replicates of blood from a few donors. Produced via immunoSEQ multiplex PCR; TCRdb's table is partial and in-frame only. The top ten hold 0.22% of the sample, which has more than 90,000 clones, about 94% seen once. Trimming pared 4 bases from V and 1 base from J, leaving 16 bases between. Germline lookup yields CDR1 MDHEN and CDR2 SYDVKM. The CDR3 loop spans 17 amino acids. Sample: T cells isolated from PBMCs. This rearrangement joins TRBV28 to TRBJ2-2, with D possibly matching TRBD1 (5 bases). This TCR came from a human donor in good health. The CDR3 is CASSYPTASLNTGELFF. Written as DNA, the CDR3 is TGTGCCAGCAGTTATCCGACAGCCTCACTGAACACCGGGGAGCTGTTTTTT.